The 13 T cell receptor beta chains reported below all come from one sample, sequenced in a study of tissue T cells after allogeneic stem cell transplantation. Generated by immunoSEQ multiplex PCR, the TCRdb table keeps only in-frame clones and is missing some. The sample lists 20,000 to 25,000 clones; around 70% were seen once. Material for sequencing was blood. The receptors stem from a female BALB/c mouse in good health. MHC haplotype: H2-d.

Note on this clone: Gene names denote mouse genes. From the germline J gene comes the end of the CDR3, since the read stops 1 residue before it. The chain carries TRBV13-2 and TRBJ2-1, with D perhaps being TRBD1 or TRBD2 (5 bases each). Germline values: CDR1 NNHNN, CDR2 SYGAGS (reference sequence). This CDR3 is built from 15 residues. With 0 bases removed from V and 1 base from J, the gap between germline ends came to 8 bases. This chain's CDR3 is CASGDGWDNYAEQFF. The covered CDR3 bases are TGTGCCAGCGGTGATGGTTGGGACAACTATGCTGAGCAGTTC.

A remark on this clone: Gene names follow the mouse nomenclature. CDR3 DNA, as far as it was read: TGTGCCAGCAGTCTATCGGGGGAAAACTCCGACTACACC. As protein: CASSLSGENSDYT. The whole CDR3 sequence reads CASSLSGENSDYTF. The J gene is TRBJ1-2, the V gene TRBV26; D perhaps matches TRBD1 (5 bases). The read ends 1 residue shy of where the CDR3 ends; the end is completed using the germline J gene. The CDR3 sequence is 14 residues long. V lost 3 bases, J lost 1 base, and 9 bases lay in between. Germline loops: CDR1 KGHPV, CDR2 FQNQEV (reference sequence).

On this clone itself: The gene names given are mouse names. The CDR3 extends 1 residue past the end of the read, so its final part is completed from the germline J gene. The genes are TRBV2 and TRBJ2-1; TRBD1 is a possible D gene (7 bases). V dropped 4 bases and J dropped 3 bases, with 19 bases sitting between them. From germline, CDR1 is LGHNA and CDR2 YSYQKL. The CDR3 is 17 amino acids. CDR3 loop: CASSPAGGGASYAEQFF. The covered CDR3 bases are TGTGCCAGCAGCCCAGCGGGAGGGGGCGCGAGCTATGCTGAGCAGTTC.

This clone has only a few counts. The gene names here belong to mouse. Coverage ceases 1 residue before the CDR3 finishes, and the germline J gene fills in the end. The rearrangement uses TRBV17 and TRBJ1-4; no definite D call. V was shortened by 2 bases and J by 6 bases, with 7 bases between the two germline ends. Germline V gene sequence: CDR1 MNHDT, CDR2 YYDKIL. The CDR3 length is 13 residues. Partial CDR3 DNA: TGTGCTAGCAGTAGAATCGGGGACGAAAGATTATTT. This sequence encodes CASSRIGDERLF. The whole CDR3 is CASSRIGDERLFF.

With respect to this clone: The listed genes are named as in mouse. The read is 1 residue too short to cover the CDR3 end, so that end is filled in from the germline J gene. V gene TRBV29 combines with J gene TRBJ1-5; 10 bases agree with TRBD1. CDR1 is MSHET and CDR2 is SYDVDS in the germline V gene. The CDR3 consists of 15 residues. V lost 3 bases to trimming and J lost 5 bases; unmatched junction nucleotides: 4. The chain's CDR3 is CASSFSGTGDQAPLF. The sequenced part of the CDR3 DNA is TGTGCTAGCAGTTTCTCCGGGACAGGGGACCAGGCTCCGCTT.

Only a few counts were recorded for this clone. Mouse names are used for the genes. With the read ending 1 residue before the CDR3 end, the germline J gene is used to fill in that end. V gene TRBV13-3 combines with J gene TRBJ2-1; the match to TRBD2 covers 12 bases. After removal of 6 bases from V and 4 bases from J, the junction contained 2 bases not matched to a gene. Germline CDR1 NNHDY, CDR2 SYVADS. The CDR3 spans 14 residues. CDR3 protein: CASTGTGGYAEQFF. CDR3 DNA (partial): TGTGCCAGCACCGGGACTGGGGGGTATGCTGAGCAGTTC.

Turning to this clone: Each gene name is a mouse one. The read gets to within 1 residue of the CDR3 end, and the germline J gene fills in the rest. The chain is built from TRBV5 and TRBJ2-3, with D perhaps TRBD2 (6 bases). The V and J ends lost 0 bases and 0 bases respectively, with 7 bases between them. Germline V CDR1 and CDR2: LGHNA, YNLKQL (reference sequence). This CDR3 region has 15 residues. The CDR3 bases that were read are TGTGCCAGCAGCCAAGAGGGGGGAAGTGCAGAAACGCTGTAT. Protein sequence: CASSQEGGSAETLY. The whole CDR3 protein reads CASSQEGGSAETLYF.

Turning to this clone: The germline and genes are mouse ones. The CDR3 extends 1 residue past the end of the read, so its final part is completed from the germline J gene. The genes are TRBV14 and TRBJ1-1; D might be TRBD1 (5 bases). This CDR3 comprises 13 residues. Germline V lookup: CDR1 SGHDT, CDR2 FRDEAV. V was pared by 3 bases and J by 4 bases, with 10 bases between. The CDR3 reads CASSWWGGTEVFF. The CDR3 DNA, read in part, is TGTGCCAGCAGTTGGTGGGGCGGCACAGAAGTCTTC.

Concerning this clone: Gene labels here are mouse ones. The CDR3 goes on 1 residue after the read ends, and that part is filled in from the germline J gene. The gene calls are TRBV13-2 and TRBJ2-7; 8 nucleotides line up with TRBD2. The V segment lost 2 bases and the J segment 3 bases; nucleotides outside the gene matches: 4. Looked up from germline, CDR1 is NNHNN and CDR2 is SYGAGS (reference sequence). This CDR3 is 14 amino acids long. The CDR3 bases that were read are TGTGCCAGCGGTGAAGAACTGGGGGTCTATGAACAGTAC. It is translated as CASGEELGVYEQY. The entire CDR3 sequence reads CASGEELGVYEQYF.

Comment on this clone: Mouse germline and gene names are used. The DNA ends 1 residue before the CDR3 does, and the rest of the CDR3 is filled in from the germline J gene. J is TRBJ1-3 and V is TRBV31; D remains ambiguous. Looked up from germline, CDR1 is GKSSPN and CDR2 is SITVG. There are 14 residues in the CDR3. Between the trimmed V and J ends, which lost 0 bases and 0 bases, there was a span of 6 bases. The CDR3 sequence: CAWSLLSSGNTLYF. The sequenced part of the CDR3 DNA is TGTGCCTGGAGTCTCCTCAGTTCTGGAAATACGCTCTAT.

With respect to this clone: Gene names are mouse gene names. The DNA read from the CDR3 is TGTGCCAGCAGTCTGTATGGAGGGTCTAGTGCAGAAACGCTGTAT. The encoded protein is CASSLYGGSSAETLY. The full CDR3 sequence reads CASSLYGGSSAETLYF. The genes are TRBV24 and TRBJ2-3; D ambiguous. The read terminates 1 residue ahead of where the CDR3 ends, so the germline J gene completes it. In germline, CDR1 is KGHTA, CDR2 FRNEEI. The V end lost 0 bases, the J end lost 0 bases, and 10 bases lay between the germline ends. This CDR3 comprises 16 residues.

To note about this clone: The germline and genes are mouse ones. The read ends 1 residue shy of where the CDR3 ends; the end is completed using the germline J gene. The chain employs TRBV4 and TRBJ2-3, with unresolved D. The length of the CDR3 is 14 residues. The germline V and J ends were trimmed by 5 bases and 1 base, with 10 bases remaining between them. Germline V gene data show CDR1 as LGHDT and CDR2 as YNNKQL (reference sequence). Here the CDR3 reads CASSDREGAETLYF. CDR3 DNA (partial): TGTGCCAGCAGCGACCGGGAGGGTGCAGAAACGCTGTAT. The full variable domain, with the rest looked up from reference TRBV4 and TRBJ2-3, is ETAVFQTPNYHVTQVGNEVSFNCKQTLGHDTMYWYKQDSKKLLKIMFSYNNKQLIVNETVPRRFSPQSSDKAHLNLRIKSVEPEDSAVYLCASSDREGAETLYFGSGTRLTVL.

A word on this clone: The genes are named according to mouse. The read falls 1 residue short of the CDR3 end, and the missing part is taken from the germline J gene. J is TRBJ1-4 and V is TRBV14, with D unresolved. Germline CDR1 SGHDT, CDR2 FRDEAV. Trimming took 2 bases from V and 3 from J, leaving 5 bases between them. CDR3 length: 13 residues. This CDR3 is CASSLPANERLFF. CDR3 bases read: TGTGCCAGCAGTTTACCAGCCAACGAAAGATTATTT.